The 32 T cell receptor beta chains below come from one sample, sequenced in a study of cytomegalovirus exposure and HLA in healthy donors. The PCR made use of 60 Vbeta and 13 Jbeta primers. Libraries were prepared by immunoSEQ multiplex PCR; TCRdb keeps only in-frame clonotypes and omits some of them. The table shows about 140,000 clones, with 78% occurring only once. Material for sequencing was PBMCs. These receptor sequences come from a female donor in good health and CMV-seronegative.

This clone has a single count. The V and J genes are TRBV10-3 and TRBJ1-6; possible D gene TRBD1, 6 bases. The length of the CDR3 is 19 residues. The germline V gene has CDR1 ENHRY and CDR2 SYGVKD. Trimming cost V 6 bases and J 0 bases, with 21 bases left between them. The CDR3, as DNA: TGTGCCATCAGCGCACAGGGTCGAACGGTTGACTCCTATAATTCACCCCTCCACTTT. This encodes CAISAQGRTVDSYNSPLHF.

The chain is built from TRBV9 and TRBJ2-7; 7 nucleotides align to TRBD1. From germline, CDR1 is SGDLS and CDR2 YYNGEE. V lost 4 bases and J lost 3; bases outside the gene matches: 4. The CDR3 spans 13 residues. In DNA, the CDR3 is TGTGCCAGCAGCTCCGGGGACAGCTACGAGCAGTACTTC. This encodes CASSSGDSYEQYF.

This clone appeared a single time. The V and J genes are TRBV5-4 and TRBJ2-7; D might be TRBD2 (7 bases). Per germline, CDR1 SGHNT and CDR2 YYREEE (reference sequence). The CDR3 totals 15 residues. Trimming cost V 0 bases and J 2 bases, with 12 bases left between them. CDR3 loop: CASSLGTGGTYEQYF. As DNA, the CDR3 is TGTGCCAGCAGCTTGGGAACGGGGGGCACCTACGAGCAGTACTTC.

This clone has a handful of counts. This chain links TRBV7-9 with TRBJ1-1, with no clear D. V was clipped by 5 bases and J by 5 bases, with 12 bases between them. The CDR3 covers 13 residues. The germline V gene encodes CDR1 SEHNR and CDR2 FQNEAQ (reference sequence). The CDR3 reads CASSPPRRTEAFF. In DNA form, the CDR3 reads TGTGCCAGCAGCCCCCCCCGGAGGACTGAAGCTTTCTTT.

This clone was picked up a small number of times. V gene TRBV5-6 combines with J gene TRBJ1-1; 8 bases are shared with TRBD1. Germline CDR1 SGHDT, CDR2 YYEEEE. The V gene end was trimmed by 7 bases and the J gene end by 1 base; junction bases not matched to a gene: 9. The CDR3 has 15 residues. The chain's CDR3 is CASGTSGQGNTEAFF. Here the CDR3 DNA reads TGTGCCAGCGGAACCTCTGGACAGGGGAACACTGAAGCTTTCTTT.

The CDR3 is CASRGWSGGAFGYNEQFF. In nucleotides, the CDR3 is TGTGCCAGCAGGGGGTGGAGCGGGGGGGCCTTTGGCTACAATGAGCAGTTCTTC. J is TRBJ2-1 and V is TRBV27; 10 bases map to TRBD2. This CDR3 contains 18 residues. The J segment lost 3 bases and the V segment lost 6 bases, leaving 14 bases of the junction unmatched. CDR1 MNHEY and CDR2 SMNVEV come from the germline V gene (reference sequence).

The chain uses TRBV5-1 and TRBJ2-7; D call uncertain. This CDR3 contains 13 residues. Trimming left V 0 bases short and J 3 bases short, with 7 bases between. In germline, CDR1 is SGHRS, CDR2 YFSETQ. CDR3 coding DNA: TGCGCCAGCAGCTTGGGGGCGAACTACGAGCAGTACTTC. This encodes CASSLGANYEQYF.

The chain joins TRBV20-1 to TRBJ1-2; no clear D gene. The CDR3 has 11 residues. CDR1 is DFQATT, CDR2 SNEGSKA, per germline (reference sequence). V was shortened by 6 bases and J by 8 bases, with 13 bases between the two germline ends. The CDR3 DNA reads TGCAGTGCGACGGGCGGGGAGGGCTACACCTTC. The encoded protein is CSATGGEGYTF.

The CDR3 reads CASSRLSGRAYEQYF. The CDR3 nucleotides are TGTGCCAGCAGCCGCCTAAGCGGGAGGGCCTACGAGCAGTACTTC. The J gene is TRBJ2-7, the V gene TRBV11-2; TRBD2 matches at 10 bases. This CDR3 is 15 amino acids long. The trim removed 5 bases at V and 2 bases at J, leaving 6 bases unmatched. CDR1 and CDR2 from the germline V gene are SGHAT and FQNNGV.

J is TRBJ2-2 and V is TRBV28, with TRBD2 identical over 15 bases. V shed 3 bases, J shed 1 base, and the junction held 6 bases outside the gene matches. This CDR3 has 19 residues. Per germline, CDR1 MDHEN and CDR2 SYDVKM. The CDR3 is CASSFLMGLAGGNTGELFF. CDR3 nucleotide sequence: TGTGCCAGCAGTTTTTTAATGGGACTAGCGGGAGGGAACACCGGGGAGCTGTTTTTT.

The V and J genes are TRBV4-1 and TRBJ1-4, with D maybe TRBD1 (5 bases). CDR1 is MGHRA, CDR2 YSYEKL, per germline. The CDR3 has 20 amino acids. Trimming took off 4 bases at V and 0 bases at J, with 24 bases between the two ends. The CDR3: CASSPLGAGHIRATNEKLFF. DNA for the CDR3: TGCGCCAGCAGCCCTTTAGGTGCAGGGCACATTCGCGCAACTAATGAAAAACTGTTTTTT.

The chain carries TRBV5-1 and TRBJ1-2; the D gene is possibly TRBD1 (6 bases). Between the trimmed V and J ends, which lost 2 bases and 5 bases, there was a span of 13 bases. CDR1 and CDR2 from the germline V gene are SGHRS and YFSETQ. The length of the CDR3 is 14 residues. In DNA, the CDR3 is TGCGCCAGCAGCTTTTCAGATAGGGGGTATGGCTACACCTTC. Residues: CASSFSDRGYGYTF.

The chain carries TRBV30 and TRBJ2-2; 7 bases are shared with TRBD1. V shed 5 bases, J shed 0 bases, and the junction held 3 bases outside the gene matches. The CDR3 contains 14 residues. CDR1 is GTSNPN and CDR2 is SVGIG in the germline V gene (reference sequence). This chain's CDR3 is CAWSGTANTGELFF. In DNA, the CDR3 is TGTGCCTGGTCCGGGACAGCGAACACCGGGGAGCTGTTTTTT. The whole variable domain, remainder taken from reference TRBV30 and TRBJ2-2, is SQTIHQWPATLVQPVGSPLSLECTVEGTSNPNLYWYRQAAGRGLQLLFYSVGIGQISSEVPQNLSASRPQDRQFILSSKKLLLSDSGFYLCAWSGTANTGELFFGEGSRLTVL.

This chain links TRBV19 with TRBJ1-2, with a weak D call TRBD1 (5 bases). Germline loops: CDR1 LNHDA, CDR2 SQIVND (reference sequence). The CDR3 is 14 residues long. Between the trimmed V and J ends, which lost 8 bases and 2 bases, there was a span of 15 bases. The CDR3 loop is CASAPAGGNYGYTF. The CDR3 coding sequence is TGTGCCAGTGCTCCGGCGGGGGGAAACTATGGCTACACCTTC.

The V gene is TRBV27, the J gene TRBJ2-7; 7 bases line up with TRBD2. CDR1 is MNHEY and CDR2 is SMNVEV in the germline V gene (reference sequence). Germline trimming cut 6 bases from V and 2 bases from J; bases unmatched to any gene: 10. This CDR3 is 15 amino acids long. The CDR3 protein is CASRGGLASTYEQYF. CDR3 DNA sequence: TGTGCCAGCAGGGGAGGGTTAGCGTCAACCTACGAGCAGTACTTC.

The chain combines TRBV28 with TRBJ1-6; the D gene is possibly TRBD1 (5 bases). This CDR3 contains 12 residues. CDR1 and CDR2 from the germline V gene are MDHEN and SYDVKM. V lost 8 bases, J lost 12 bases, and 14 bases lay in between. The CDR3 coding sequence is TGTGCCAGCTTGGGGCCGAACAAACCCCTCCACTTT. Its protein is CASLGPNKPLHF.

The gene calls are TRBV7-9 and TRBJ1-6; D is undetermined. The ends were cut back, 2 bases at V and 4 bases at J, with 15 bases in the middle. CDR1 and CDR2 (germline): SEHNR, FQNEAQ (reference sequence). This CDR3 spans 17 amino acids. The CDR3, as DNA: TGTGCCAGCAGCTTAAGGTCTCAGGCCAAGTATAATTCACCCCTCCACTTT. This encodes CASSLRSQAKYNSPLHF.

J is TRBJ2-4 and V is TRBV7-2, with 9 bases lining up with TRBD1. Germline trimming cut 1 base from V and 8 bases from J; bases unmatched to any gene: 6. This CDR3 has 15 residues. Germline V gives CDR1 SGHTA, CDR2 FQGNSA. In DNA, the CDR3 is TGTGCCAGCAGCTTAGATGGGACAGGGCTGGACATTCAGTACTTC. Its translation is CASSLDGTGLDIQYF.

The chain combines TRBV11-2 with TRBJ2-5; TRBD1 is a possible D gene (6 bases). Germline loops: CDR1 SGHAT, CDR2 FQNNGV. Trimming left V 1 base short and J 1 base short, with 16 bases between. The CDR3 has 17 residues. CDR3 sequence: CASSLVGTGIFQETQYF. CDR3 nucleotide sequence: TGTGCCAGCAGCTTAGTCGGTACAGGGATTTTCCAAGAGACCCAGTACTTC.

This sequence joins TRBV5-5 and TRBJ1-6, with 7 bases lining up with TRBD1. This CDR3 spans 18 amino acids. V lost 4 bases, J lost 10 bases, and 20 bases stayed unmatched. Germline CDR1 is SGHKS and CDR2 is YYEKEE (reference sequence). CDR3 amino acids: CASSQGDRVSLLRSPLHF. CDR3 sequence (DNA): TGTGCCAGCAGCCAAGGAGACAGGGTATCTCTTTTAAGATCACCCCTCCACTTT. Complete variable domain (other parts from reference TRBV5-5 and TRBJ1-6): DAGVTQSPTHLIKTRGQQVTLRCSPISGHKSVSWYQQVLGQGPQFIFQYYEKEERGRGNFPDRFSARQFPNYSSELNVNALLLGDSALYLCASSQGDRVSLLRSPLHFGNGTRLTVT.

This chain links TRBV19 with TRBJ1-2, with 7 bases aligning to TRBD1. This CDR3 is built from 15 residues. Germline V gene data show CDR1 as LNHDA and CDR2 as SQIVND (reference sequence). V lost 3 bases, J lost 4 bases, and 8 bases stayed unmatched. CDR3 sequence reads: CASSIRGTAFYGYTF. CDR3 nucleotide sequence: TGTGCCAGTAGTATCCGTGGGACAGCCTTCTATGGCTACACCTTC.

CDR3 amino acids: CASSLETGVTGELFF. CDR3 nucleotides: TGCGCCAGCAGCTTGGAGACAGGGGTGACCGGGGAGCTGTTTTTT. The gene calls are TRBV5-1 and TRBJ2-2, with TRBD1 matching over 8 bases. This CDR3 is built from 15 residues. V was clipped by 0 bases and J by 5 bases; unmatched bases: 3. The germline gives CDR1 SGHRS, CDR2 YFSETQ. Looking up the rest from reference TRBV5-1 and TRBJ2-2 gives the full variable domain: KAGVTQTPRYLIKTRGQQVTLSCSPISGHRSVSWYQQTPGQGLQFLFEYFSETQRNKGNFPGRFSGRQFSNSRSEMNVSTLELGDSALYLCASSLETGVTGELFFGEGSRLTVL.

The CDR3 sequence is CASGKTGGNTEAFF. The CDR3 DNA sequence: TGTGCCAGCGGAAAAACAGGGGGTAACACTGAAGCTTTCTTT. V is TRBV7-8 and J is TRBJ1-1; 8 nucleotides align to TRBD1. Germline CDR1 and CDR2: SGHVS and FQNEAQ. Losses at the gene ends were 8 bases for V and 2 bases for J; bases not matched to a gene: 7. This CDR3 region has 14 residues.

The chain couples TRBV14 to TRBJ2-7; no firm D call. Germline loops: CDR1 SGHDN, CDR2 FVKESK. Between the trimmed V and J ends, which lost 3 bases and 2 bases, there was a span of 2 bases. CDR3 length: 11 residues. CDR3 region: CASSHTYEQYF. In nucleotides, the CDR3 is TGTGCCAGCAGCCACACCTACGAGCAGTACTTC.

This rearrangement joins TRBV27 to TRBJ1-1; maybe TRBD1 (6 bases). V was pared by 5 bases and J by 1 base, with 14 bases between. Germline assignment: CDR1 MNHEY and CDR2 SMNVEV (reference sequence). This CDR3 has 15 amino acids. The CDR3 loop reads CASSRAGTPNTEAFF. The CDR3 nucleotides read TGTGCCAGCAGTAGAGCCGGGACACCGAACACTGAAGCTTTCTTT.

The gene calls are TRBV28 and TRBJ2-3; TRBD2 matches 9 bases. V trimming: 2 bases; J trimming: 2 bases; junction bases outside the gene matches: 8. The CDR3 runs 17 residues. From germline, CDR1 is MDHEN and CDR2 SYDVKM. CDR3 DNA sequence: TGTGCCAGCAGTTTAATCAAGGGCGGGGGGGTCACAGATACGCAGTATTTT. Protein product: CASSLIKGGGVTDTQYF.

The chain is built from TRBV2 and TRBJ1-2; possibly TRBD1 for D (5 bases). Germline V gives CDR1 SNHLY, CDR2 FYNNEI. Between the trimmed V and J ends, which lost 0 bases and 7 bases, there was a span of 15 bases. The CDR3 has 15 residues. The CDR3: CASSEALSGRSGYTF. The CDR3 region has the DNA TGTGCCAGCAGTGAAGCCTTGTCAGGGAGGAGTGGCTACACCTTC. The variable domain in full, completed from reference TRBV2 and TRBJ1-2, reads EPEVTQTPSHQVTQMGQEVILRCVPISNHLYFYWYRQILGQKVEFLVSFYNNEISEKSEIFDDQFSVERPDGSNFTLKIRSTKLEDSAMYFCASSEALSGRSGYTFGSGTRLTVV.

V usage is TRBV5-1 and J usage is TRBJ2-7; the match to TRBD1 covers 7 bases. Looked up from germline, CDR1 is SGHRS and CDR2 is YFSETQ. V lost 2 bases to trimming and J lost 7 bases; unmatched junction nucleotides: 9. There are 14 residues in the CDR3. DNA for the CDR3: TGCGCCAGCAGCTTCCGACAGGGAACGGGTGAGCAGTACTTC. Translation gives CASSFRQGTGEQYF.

Regarding this clone: One end of the junction varies from germline; a read error may be responsible. The gene calls are TRBV25-1 and TRBJ2-1; possibly TRBD1 for D (5 bases). Per germline, CDR1 MGHDK and CDR2 SYGVNS. CDR3 size: 13 residues. The CDR3 nucleotides read TGTGCCAGCAGTGAATTCGGTCAGGGTGAGGAGTTCTTC. Protein product: CASSEFGQGEEFF.

The chain carries TRBV30 and TRBJ1-1, with 7 bases identical to TRBD1. This CDR3 spans 13 amino acids. V lost 5 bases and J lost 2; bases outside the gene matches: 5. The V gene's germline CDR1 is GTSNPN and CDR2 SVGIG (reference sequence). As DNA, the CDR3 is TGTGCCTGGGGGAACAGGGGTAACACTGAAGCTTTCTTT. It yields the protein CAWGNRGNTEAFF.

The chain combines TRBV5-4 with TRBJ2-3; TRBD2 agrees at 9 bases. V lost 1 base and J lost 5; bases outside the gene matches: 11. Germline CDR1 is SGHNT and CDR2 is YYREEE (reference sequence). The CDR3 totals 17 residues. CDR3 sequence (DNA): TGTGCCAGCAGCTTGTATGCTAGCGGGAAGGGTGTAGATACGCAGTATTTT. The encoded protein is CASSLYASGKGVDTQYF.

This clone was seen only once. This chain uses TRBV6-5 with TRBJ1-1; D not certain. Deletions cut 4 bases from V and 5 bases from J, with 5 bases between. The CDR3 sequence is 11 residues long. CDR1 is MNHEY, CDR2 SVGAGI, per germline. The CDR3 region has the DNA TGTGCCAGCAGTTCCTTTACTGAAGCTTTCTTT. This gives the protein CASSSFTEAFF.